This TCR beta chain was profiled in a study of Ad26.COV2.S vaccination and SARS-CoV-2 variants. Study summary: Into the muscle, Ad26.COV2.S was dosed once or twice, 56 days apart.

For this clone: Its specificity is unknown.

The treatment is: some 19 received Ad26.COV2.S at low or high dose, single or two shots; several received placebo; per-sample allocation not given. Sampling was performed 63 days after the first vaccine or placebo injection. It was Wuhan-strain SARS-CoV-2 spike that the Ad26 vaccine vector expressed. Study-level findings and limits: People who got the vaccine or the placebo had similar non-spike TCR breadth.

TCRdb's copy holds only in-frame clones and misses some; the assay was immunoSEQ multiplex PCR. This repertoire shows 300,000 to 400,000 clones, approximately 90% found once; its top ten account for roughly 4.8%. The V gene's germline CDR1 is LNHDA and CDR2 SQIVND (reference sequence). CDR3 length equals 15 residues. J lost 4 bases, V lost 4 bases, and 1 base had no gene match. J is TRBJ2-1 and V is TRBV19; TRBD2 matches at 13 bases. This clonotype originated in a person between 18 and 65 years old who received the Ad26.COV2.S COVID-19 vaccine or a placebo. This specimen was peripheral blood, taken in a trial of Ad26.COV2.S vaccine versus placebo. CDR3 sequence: CASSTGLAGYNEQFF. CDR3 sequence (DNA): TGTGCCAGTAGTACGGGACTAGCGGGATACAATGAGCAGTTCTTC.